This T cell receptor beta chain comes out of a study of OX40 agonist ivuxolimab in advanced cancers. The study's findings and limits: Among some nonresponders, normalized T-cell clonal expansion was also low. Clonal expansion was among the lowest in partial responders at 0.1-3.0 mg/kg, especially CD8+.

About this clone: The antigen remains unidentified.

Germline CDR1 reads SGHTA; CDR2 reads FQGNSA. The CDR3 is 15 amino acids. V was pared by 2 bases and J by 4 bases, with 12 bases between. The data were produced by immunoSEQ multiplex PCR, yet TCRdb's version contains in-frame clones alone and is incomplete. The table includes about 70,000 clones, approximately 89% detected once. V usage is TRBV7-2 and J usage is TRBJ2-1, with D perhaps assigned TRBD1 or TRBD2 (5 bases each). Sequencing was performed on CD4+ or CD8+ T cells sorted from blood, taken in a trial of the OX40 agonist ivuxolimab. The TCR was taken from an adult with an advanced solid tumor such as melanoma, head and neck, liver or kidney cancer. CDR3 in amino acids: CASSLRGERYNEQFF. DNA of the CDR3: TGTGCCAGCAGCTTAAGAGGGGAGCGGTACAATGAGCAGTTCTTC.